The clone carrying this TCR beta chain occurred a few times. Trimming at V came to 6 bases and at J to 5 bases, leaving 10 bases not matched to a gene. The length of the CDR3 is 14 residues. Germline CDR1 is SGHRS and CDR2 is YFSETQ. The naive CD8 subset, CD45RO-negative cells positively selected for CCR7, excluded terminally differentiated effector memory CD45RA+ cells. This sample is part of a study of shared clonotypes between healthy human individuals. Libraries were prepared by immunoSEQ multiplex PCR; TCRdb keeps only in-frame clonotypes and omits some of them. The sample includes around 580,000 clones, roughly 98% of them seen just once.

Input material: naive CD8+ T cells sorted from blood. The chain is built from TRBV5-1 and TRBJ2-5; 7 bases align to TRBD1. This TCR was recovered from a man in his thirties or forties in good health. CDR3: CASTSHRGGETQYF. CDR3 coding DNA: TGCGCCAGCACCTCACACAGGGGTGGGGAGACCCAGTACTTC.